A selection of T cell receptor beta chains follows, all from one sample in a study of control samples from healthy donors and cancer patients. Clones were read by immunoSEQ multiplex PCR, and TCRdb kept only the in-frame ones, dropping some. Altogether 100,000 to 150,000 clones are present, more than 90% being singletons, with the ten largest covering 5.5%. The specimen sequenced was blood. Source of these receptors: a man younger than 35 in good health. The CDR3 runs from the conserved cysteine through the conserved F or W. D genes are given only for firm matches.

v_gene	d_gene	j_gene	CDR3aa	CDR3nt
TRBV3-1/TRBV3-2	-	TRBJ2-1	CASSRPGALLNNEQFF	TGTGCCAGCAGCCGCCCGGGGGCTCTCCTGAACAATGAGCAGTTCTTC
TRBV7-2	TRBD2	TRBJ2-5	CASSPGGYQETQYF	TGTGCCAGCAGCCCCGGGGGGTACCAAGAGACCCAGTACTTC
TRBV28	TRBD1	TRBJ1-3	CASGTGSGNTIYF	TGTGCCAGCGGGACAGGCTCTGGAAACACCATATATTTT
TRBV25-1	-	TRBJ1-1	CASSRGLTTEAFF	TGTGCCAGCAGCAGGGGTCTTACCACTGAAGCTTTCTTT
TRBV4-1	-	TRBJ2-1	CASRGGWDINEQFF	TGCGCCAGCAGGGGGGGATGGGATATCAATGAGCAGTTCTTC
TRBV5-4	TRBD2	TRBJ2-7	CASSSISGVTYEQYF	TGTGCCAGCAGCTCGATTAGCGGGGTCACCTACGAGCAGTACTTC
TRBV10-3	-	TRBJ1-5	CAISGQINQPQHF	TGTGCCATCAGCGGACAGATTAATCAGCCCCAGCATTTT
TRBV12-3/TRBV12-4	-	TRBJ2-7	CASSFRRVYEQYF	TGTGCCAGCAGTTTTAGAAGGGTATACGAGCAGTACTTC
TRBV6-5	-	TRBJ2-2	CASSSGELFF	TGTGCCAGCAGCTCCGGGGAGCTGTTTTTT
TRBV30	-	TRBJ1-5	CAWRETSNQPQHF	TGTGCCTGGAGAGAGACATCTAATCAGCCCCAGCATTTT
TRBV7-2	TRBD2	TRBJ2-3	CASSLSSGGADTQYF	TGTGCCAGCAGCTTATCCAGCGGGGGGGCTGATACGCAGTATTTT
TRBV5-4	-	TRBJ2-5	CATGGDVQETQYF	TGTGCCACAGGGGGGGATGTCCAAGAGACCCAGTACTTC
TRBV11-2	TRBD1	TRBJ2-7	CASRPDREVYEQYF	TGTGCCAGCAGACCGGACAGGGAGGTCTACGAGCAGTACTTC
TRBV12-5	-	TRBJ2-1	CASGFMPGSHNEQFF	TGTGCTAGTGGTTTCATGCCGGGGAGCCACAATGAGCAGTTCTTC
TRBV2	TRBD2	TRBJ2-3	CASKILAGETDTQYF	TGTGCCAGCAAGATACTAGCGGGGGAGACAGATACGCAGTATTTT
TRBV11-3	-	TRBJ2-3	CASSPGRREVTDTQYF	TGTGCCAGCAGCCCTGGGCGAAGGGAGGTCACAGATACGCAGTATTTT